This T cell receptor beta chain derives from a study of cytomegalovirus exposure and HLA in healthy donors. As concerns this clone: The antigen is not known.

In germline, CDR1 is WNHNN, CDR2 SYGVQD (reference sequence). J gave up 0 bases and V 9 bases, and 16 bases lay outside the gene matches. The length of the CDR3 is 18 residues. Broader study findings: Cytomegalovirus association was listed for around 180 TCR beta chains. The productive fraction for most TCR beta V segments was about 87% or about 30% in an earlier analysis. A later analysis linked a missense variant in DCLRE1C to the trimming of TCR beta V and J genes.

The PCR made use of 60 Vbeta and 13 Jbeta primers. Repertoires were generated with immunoSEQ multiplex PCR, while TCRdb's copy carries only in-frame clones and drops some. The sample consists of about 140,000 clones, roughly 90% of them appearing once. This TCR was recovered from a middle-aged woman in good health and CMV-seronegative. J is TRBJ2-4 and V is TRBV10-1; TRBD2 matches 8 bases. The sample was PBMCs. The DNA for the CDR3 is TGCGCCAGGACCACCATTTCGGGAGGGGGGCTAGCCAAAAACATTCAGTACTTC. Its protein is CARTTISGGGLAKNIQYF.